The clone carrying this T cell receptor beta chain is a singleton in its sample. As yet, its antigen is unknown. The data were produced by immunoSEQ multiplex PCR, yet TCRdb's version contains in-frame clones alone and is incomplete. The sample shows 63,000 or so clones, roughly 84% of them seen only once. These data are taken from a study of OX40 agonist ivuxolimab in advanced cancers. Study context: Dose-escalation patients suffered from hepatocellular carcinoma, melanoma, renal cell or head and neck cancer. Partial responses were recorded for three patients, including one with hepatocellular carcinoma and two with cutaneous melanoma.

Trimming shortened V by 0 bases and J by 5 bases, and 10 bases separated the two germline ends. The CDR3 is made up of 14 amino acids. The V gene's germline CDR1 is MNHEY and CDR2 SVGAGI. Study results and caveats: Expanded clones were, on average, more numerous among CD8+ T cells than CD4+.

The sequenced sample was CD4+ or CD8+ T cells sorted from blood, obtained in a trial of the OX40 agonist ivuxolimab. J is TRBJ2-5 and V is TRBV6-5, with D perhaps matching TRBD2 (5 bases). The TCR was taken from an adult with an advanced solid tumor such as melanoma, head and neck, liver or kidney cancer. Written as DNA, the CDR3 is TGTGCCAGCAGTTACTCAAACTCGGGGGAGACCCAGTACTTC. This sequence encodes CASSYSNSGETQYF.